The clone carrying this TCR beta chain came up a few times. TCRdb redid the calling of the RT-PCR reads with MiXCR, one entry per CDR3 protein. This table holds roughly 960,000 distinct CDR3 sequences, approximately 18% found once. This specimen belongs to a study of patients and donors after allogeneic stem cell transplantation. Sequencing used blood, either unsorted or a sorted T cell fraction (not recorded which). The receptor was derived from a human donor who was either an allogeneic HSCT recipient or a stem cell or donor lymphocyte infusion donor (not recorded which). It is not recorded whose cells these are; they may come from a transplant donor.

CDR3 coding DNA: TGTGCCAGCAGCCAACCACGACAGGCGGAAAAACTGTTTTTT. Protein sequence: CASSQPRQAEKLFF. The J gene is TRBJ1-4, the V gene TRBV14; D is perhaps TRBD1 (6 bases). The germline gives CDR1 SGHDN, CDR2 FVKESK. The CDR3 sequence is 14 residues long. Trimming stripped 2 bases from V and 8 bases from J, with 12 bases between.